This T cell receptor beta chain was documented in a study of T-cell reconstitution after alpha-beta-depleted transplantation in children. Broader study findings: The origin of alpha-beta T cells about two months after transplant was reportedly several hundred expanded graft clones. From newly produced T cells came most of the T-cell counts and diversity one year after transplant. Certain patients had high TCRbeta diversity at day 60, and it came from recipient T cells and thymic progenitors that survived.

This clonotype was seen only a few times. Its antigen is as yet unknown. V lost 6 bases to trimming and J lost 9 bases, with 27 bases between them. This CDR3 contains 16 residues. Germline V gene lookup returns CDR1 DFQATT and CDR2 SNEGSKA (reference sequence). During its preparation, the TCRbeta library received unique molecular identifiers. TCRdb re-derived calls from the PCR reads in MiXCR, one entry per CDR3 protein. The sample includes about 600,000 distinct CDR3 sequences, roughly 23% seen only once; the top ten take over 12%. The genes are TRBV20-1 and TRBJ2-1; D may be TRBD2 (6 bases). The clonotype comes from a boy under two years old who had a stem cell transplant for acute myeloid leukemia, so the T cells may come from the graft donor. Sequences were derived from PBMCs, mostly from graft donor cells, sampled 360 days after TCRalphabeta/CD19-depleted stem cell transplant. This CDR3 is CSAVLVAEFRRGEQFF. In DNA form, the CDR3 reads TGCAGTGCCGTTCTGGTAGCGGAATTCCGAAGGGGTGAGCAGTTCTTC.